These 13 T cell receptor beta chains were sequenced from one sample in a study of T cell changes during pregnancy in multiple sclerosis. TCRdb's copy holds only in-frame clones and misses some; the assay was immunoSEQ multiplex PCR. The sample shows roughly 72,000 clones, about 93% of them seen only once. The source material was CD4+ T cells from peripheral blood mononuclear cells, sampled after pregnancy. The receptors were gathered from a female donor with multiple sclerosis, enrolled in a pregnancy study.

V and J are TRBV10-3 and TRBJ2-5; D might be TRBD1 (5 bases). Germline V gene sequence: CDR1 ENHRY, CDR2 SYGVKD. Trimming shortened V by 5 bases and J by 3 bases, and 10 bases separated the two germline ends. The CDR3 consists of 13 residues. The CDR3 sequence: CAISWTLEETQYF. CDR3 sequence (DNA): TGTGCCATCAGTTGGACACTCGAAGAGACCCAGTACTTC.

The rearrangement joins TRBV18 to TRBJ2-3; D perhaps matches TRBD2 (6 bases). V was trimmed by 6 bases and J by 0 bases, leaving 13 bases between them. This CDR3 contains 15 residues. The germline CDR1 and CDR2 sequences are KGHSH and LQKENI. The CDR3 DNA sequence: TGTGCCAGCTCCCCGATCGGGACTAGCACAGATACGCAGTATTTT. It is translated as CASSPIGTSTDTQYF. The variable domain in full, completed from reference TRBV18 and TRBJ2-3, reads NAGVMQNPRHLVRRRGQEARLRCSPMKGHSHVYWYRQLPEEGLKFMVYLQKENIIDESGMPKERFSAEFPKEGPSILRIQQVVRGDSAAYFCASSPIGTSTDTQYFGPGTRLTVL.

This clone came up once. The V call is TRBV6-1, the J call TRBJ2-1, with 10 bases aligning to TRBD2. Germline CDR1 MNHNS, CDR2 SASEGT. V dropped 6 bases and J dropped 7; count of bases not matched to a gene: 6. CDR3 length: 14 amino acids. The CDR3 DNA sequence: TGTGCCAGCAGACAACTAGCGGGACCAAATGAGCAGTTCTTC. It codes for CASRQLAGPNEQFF.

The V gene is TRBV7-3, the J gene TRBJ2-7; 7 bases are a match to TRBD2. The germline V gene encodes CDR1 SGHTA and CDR2 FQGTGA. The length of the CDR3 is 13 residues. V was pared by 2 bases and J by 3 bases, with 1 base of the junction left unmatched. CDR3 residues: CASSLGGVYEQYF. The CDR3 DNA follows: TGTGCCAGCAGCTTAGGGGGGGTCTACGAGCAGTACTTC.

This chain links TRBV19 with TRBJ1-2, with TRBD1 matching 10 bases. V shed 4 bases and J 6 bases; nucleotides not matched to a gene: 11. CDR3 length equals 16 residues. CDR1 LNHDA and CDR2 SQIVND come from the germline V gene (reference sequence). This CDR3 reads CASSKANPGQGNGYTF. CDR3 coding DNA: TGTGCCAGTAGTAAGGCGAACCCGGGACAGGGGAATGGCTACACCTTC.

The chain uses TRBV13 and TRBJ2-7, with a tentative D call TRBD2 (6 bases). Germline CDR1 reads PRHDT; CDR2 reads FYEKMQ (reference sequence). The CDR3 loop spans 16 amino acids. The ends were cut back, 0 bases at V and 3 bases at J, with 15 bases in the middle. In DNA form, the CDR3 reads TGTGCCAGCAGCTTAGGCGCTGGGTTGGGGGGCTACGAGCAGTACTTC. Translation: CASSLGAGLGGYEQYF.

The rearrangement links TRBV18 to TRBJ2-2; 15 bases are a match to TRBD2. The V and J ends lost 3 bases and 4 bases, in that order; junction bases with no gene match: 0. Germline V gene data show CDR1 as KGHSH and CDR2 as LQKENI. CDR3 length equals 16 residues. The CDR3 coding sequence is TGTGCCAGCTCACCGGGACTAGCGGGAGGCACCGGGGAGCTGTTTTTT. Protein: CASSPGLAGGTGELFF. Full variable domain (missing parts from reference TRBV18 and TRBJ2-2): NAGVMQNPRHLVRRRGQEARLRCSPMKGHSHVYWYRQLPEEGLKFMVYLQKENIIDESGMPKERFSAEFPKEGPSILRIQQVVRGDSAAYFCASSPGLAGGTGELFFGEGSRLTVL.

The chain carries TRBV9 and TRBJ2-3; D possibly corresponds to TRBD1 (5 bases). Germline V gene lookup returns CDR1 SGDLS and CDR2 YYNGEE. The germline V and J ends were trimmed by 0 bases and 5 bases, with 13 bases remaining between them. The CDR3 has 15 amino acids. CDR3 region: CASSVGTGPQDTQYF. The DNA for the CDR3 is TGTGCCAGCAGCGTAGGCACAGGACCTCAAGATACGCAGTATTTT.

CDR3 in amino acids: CASSRAETQYF. The CDR3 coding sequence is TGTGCCAGCTCCAGGGCAGAGACCCAGTACTTC. The chain has TRBV25-1 and TRBJ2-5; D possibly corresponds to TRBD1 (5 bases). The CDR3 is 11 amino acids. V lost 8 bases and J 4 bases, leaving 8 bases between the germline ends. The V gene's germline CDR1 is MGHDK and CDR2 SYGVNS.

This sequence joins TRBV10-3 and TRBJ2-5; D might be TRBD2 (7 bases). The CDR3 sequence is 15 residues long. Germline loops: CDR1 ENHRY, CDR2 SYGVKD. V lost 5 bases to trimming and J lost 5 bases, with 18 bases between them. The CDR3 coding sequence is TGTGCCATCAGTAAGGGGGGGTCCCCTGGGGAGACCCAGTACTTC. Protein product: CAISKGGSPGETQYF.

The chain uses TRBV5-4 and TRBJ1-2; 7 nucleotides match TRBD1. The J segment lost 5 bases and the V segment lost 0 bases, leaving 10 bases of the junction unmatched. Germline lookup yields CDR1 SGHNT and CDR2 YYREEE (reference sequence). The CDR3 is 16 residues long. This chain's CDR3 is CASSLGADRLGYGYTF. The CDR3 DNA reads TGTGCCAGCAGCTTGGGGGCGGACAGGCTGGGATATGGCTACACCTTC.

The chain joins TRBV7-8 to TRBJ2-7; 7 nucleotides agree with TRBD2. The germline CDR1 and CDR2 sequences are SGHVS and FQNEAQ. The CDR3 loop spans 17 amino acids. The V segment lost 3 bases and the J segment 0 bases; nucleotides outside the gene matches: 11. The CDR3 DNA reads TGTGCCAGCAGCTTTCCCCTAACTAGCGAAAGCTCCTACGAGCAGTACTTC. It translates to CASSFPLTSESSYEQYF.

A few counts support this clone. The genes are TRBV23-1 and TRBJ1-2, with D perhaps matching TRBD1 (5 bases). TRBV23-1 is recorded as an ORF, its role being uncertain. V dropped 1 base and J dropped 2 bases, with 14 bases sitting between them. This CDR3 spans 16 amino acids. The CDR3 DNA reads as TGCGCCAGCAGTCAATACGAAACCGGACACAACTATGGCTACACCTTC. It translates to CASSQYETGHNYGYTF.